This is a list of T cell receptor beta chains from one sample in a study of T cells after yellow fever vaccination. TCRdb fed the 5' RACE reads into MiXCR, producing one record per CDR3 protein. Altogether under 300,000 distinct CDR3 sequences are present, 6% to 7.5% being singletons, with the ten largest covering roughly 0.86%. The specimen was CD4+ T cells sorted from PBMCs, collected 15 days after the yellow fever booster vaccination. The receptor source for this set is a man aged 25 to 40 who received the YFV17D yellow fever vaccine. Each CDR3 is given with its conserved first and last residue. The D gene is left open where the match is weak. Not every row has a clone size; where given, it reads once, few, many or a size class.

d_call	v_call	cdr3_length	clone_size	j_call	cdr3_nt	cdr3_aa
TRBD2	TRBV9	15	many	TRBJ2-3	TGTGCCAGCAGCCGGACTAGCGGGAGGACGGATACGCAGTATTTT	CASSRTSGRTDTQYF
-	TRBV2	11	few	TRBJ1-1	TGTGCCAGCAGTGTCCAGGGTCCCGCTTTCTTT	CASSVQGPAFF
-	TRBV12-3/TRBV12-4	17	few	TRBJ2-7	TGTGCCAGCAGTCCTCCGCTCCGGGACCCGGGGAGGTACGAGCAGTACTTC	CASSPPLRDPGRYEQYF
TRBD2	TRBV6-2/TRBV6-3	15	few	TRBJ2-7	TGTGCCAGCAGCTCTCCCCCGACGGGAGGCTACGAGCAGTACTTC	CASSSPPTGGYEQYF
TRBD1	TRBV7-3	14	few	TRBJ2-7	TGTGCCAGCAGCCCCACAGGGGGCGAATACGAGCAGTACTTC	CASSPTGGEYEQYF
-	TRBV20-1	14	many	TRBJ2-6	TGCAGTGCTAGAGAGGGCTCTGGGGCCAACGTCCTGACTTTC	CSAREGSGANVLTF
-	TRBV19	15	few	TRBJ2-4	TGTGCCAGTGAAGGGCGTGGCAGGGGCGAAAACATTCAGTACTTC	CASEGRGRGENIQYF
TRBD1	TRBV10-3	13	few	TRBJ2-1	TGTGCCATCGGGACAGGGAGTCCCAATGAGCAGTTCTTC	CAIGTGSPNEQFF
TRBD1	TRBV15	13	many	TRBJ2-1	TGTGCCACCCCGGACAGGGATGGAAATGAGCAGTTCTTC	CATPDRDGNEQFF
TRBD2	TRBV11-3	17	few	TRBJ2-1	TGTGCCAGCAGCTTAGGGAAGCGGGAGAGGTCCTACAATGAGCAGTTCTTC	CASSLGKRERSYNEQFF
-	TRBV19	14	-	TRBJ2-5	TGTGCCAGTAGTATAAATTCTTATGGAGAGACCCAGTACTTC	CASSINSYGETQYF
-	TRBV20-1	13	-	TRBJ2-5	TGCAGTGCTAGAGGGAACAGGCAAGAGACCCAGTACTTC	CSARGNRQETQYF
-	TRBV7-9	14	-	TRBJ1-5	TGTGCCAGCAGCCGAGGGGGTTTTAATCAGCCCCAGCATTTT	CASSRGGFNQPQHF
TRBD1	TRBV5-4	17	-	TRBJ2-5	TGTGCCAGCAGCTTGGTGCCGGGACAGGGGGTCCAAGAGACCCAGTACTTC	CASSLVPGQGVQETQYF
-	TRBV6-5	15	few	TRBJ2-7	TGTGCCAGCAGTTACGGGGGTGACAGGTACTACGAGCAGTACTTC	CASSYGGDRYYEQYF
-	TRBV3-1	12	many	TRBJ1-1	TGTGCCAGCAGCCAATCTACCCGGGTGGCTTTCTTT	CASSQSTRVAFF
TRBD2	TRBV4-2	20	few	TRBJ2-1	TGTGCCAGCAGCCAAAGTGCGCCCGTCGAAAGGCGGCGGGAGGGCAATGAGCAGTTCTTC	CASSQSAPVERRREGNEQFF
-	TRBV29-1	14	few	TRBJ2-2	TGCAGCGTAGGGGCTAGCGTGTACACCGGGGAGCTGTTTTTT	CSVGASVYTGELFF
-	TRBV4-3	13	-	TRBJ1-1	TGCGCCAGCAGCCAAGATAGGGCGGTTGAAGCTTTCTTT	CASSQDRAVEAFF
TRBD2	TRBV6-2/TRBV6-3	17	few	TRBJ2-2	TGTGCCAGCACCCGGCTCGGACTAGCGGAGAACACCGGGGAGCTGTTTTTT	CASTRLGLAENTGELFF
TRBD2	TRBV20-1	17	-	TRBJ2-3	TGCAGTGCTACAATCGGGACTAGCGGGAGATTTGCAGATACGCAGTATTTT	CSATIGTSGRFADTQYF
-	TRBV6-1	17	few	TRBJ1-2	TGTGCCAGCAGTATGGGATTTCGTGGGGGGGCACACCATGGCTACACCTTC	CASSMGFRGGAHHGYTF
-	TRBV29-1	14	-	TRBJ1-5	TGCAGCGTTGAAGGAGGTGGGGGCGGTCAGCCCCAGCATTTT	CSVEGGGGGQPQHF
-	TRBV6-5	15	few	TRBJ2-3	TGTGCCAGCAGTTACGGGGGTACTTGGACAGATACGCAGTATTTT	CASSYGGTWTDTQYF
-	TRBV7-9	11	few	TRBJ2-7	TGTGCCAGCAGCTTATCGGGGAAGGAGTACTTC	CASSLSGKEYF
-	TRBV7-2	14	-	TRBJ1-5	TGTGCCAGCAGCTTATCAGGGGTTTCTCAGCCCCAGCATTTT	CASSLSGVSQPQHF
TRBD2	TRBV5-1	15	few	TRBJ2-1	TGCGCCAGCAGCTCCCGACTAGCGGCGGCGAATGAGCAGTTCTTC	CASSSRLAAANEQFF
-	TRBV20-1	17	few	TRBJ2-4	TGCAGTGCTAGAGATAGGGCAGAACTTTTAGCCAAAAACATTCAGTACTTC	CSARDRAELLAKNIQYF
-	TRBV12-3/TRBV12-4	14	many	TRBJ2-1	TGTGCCAGCAGTCGCCCTGGGTCCTACAATGAGCAGTTCTTC	CASSRPGSYNEQFF
-	TRBV7-2	16	few	TRBJ2-7	TGTGCCAGCAGCTTAGGACCGGGCGGGGCCTCCTACGAGCAGTACTTC	CASSLGPGGASYEQYF
-	TRBV2	12	many	TRBJ2-7	TGTGCCAGCAACCCCCAAGCCTACGAGCAGTACTTC	CASNPQAYEQYF
-	TRBV3-1	15	-	TRBJ1-6	TGTGCCAGCAGCCAAGATGCTATTTATAATTCACCCCTCCACTTT	CASSQDAIYNSPLHF
-	TRBV5-4	19	many	TRBJ2-5	TGTGCCAGCAGCTCGGCGACCGGGACGGCATCACCCAATCAAGAGACCCAGTACTTC	CASSSATGTASPNQETQYF
-	TRBV18	13	-	TRBJ2-3	TGTGCCAGCTCACCATGGGGTCCAGATACGCAGTATTTT	CASSPWGPDTQYF
-	TRBV7-2	14	-	TRBJ2-3	TGTGCCAGCAGCCCGCTCGGCTTCACAGATACGCAGTATTTT	CASSPLGFTDTQYF
-	TRBV7-8	13	few	TRBJ2-7	TGTGCCAGCAGCGTAGACGTAGCCTACGAGCAGTACTTC	CASSVDVAYEQYF
-	TRBV12-3/TRBV12-4	14	few	TRBJ1-5	TGTGCCAGCAGTTTGACAAGGGGCAATCAGCCCCAGCATTTT	CASSLTRGNQPQHF
-	TRBV4-3	15	many	TRBJ2-5	TGCGCCAGCAGCCAACGGGAAGGGTCTCAAGAGACCCAGTACTTC	CASSQREGSQETQYF
TRBD2	TRBV30	17	few	TRBJ2-2	TGTGCCTGGAGTTCCCGGGCGGGACTAGCGGGTACCGGGGAGCTGTTTTTT	CAWSSRAGLAGTGELFF